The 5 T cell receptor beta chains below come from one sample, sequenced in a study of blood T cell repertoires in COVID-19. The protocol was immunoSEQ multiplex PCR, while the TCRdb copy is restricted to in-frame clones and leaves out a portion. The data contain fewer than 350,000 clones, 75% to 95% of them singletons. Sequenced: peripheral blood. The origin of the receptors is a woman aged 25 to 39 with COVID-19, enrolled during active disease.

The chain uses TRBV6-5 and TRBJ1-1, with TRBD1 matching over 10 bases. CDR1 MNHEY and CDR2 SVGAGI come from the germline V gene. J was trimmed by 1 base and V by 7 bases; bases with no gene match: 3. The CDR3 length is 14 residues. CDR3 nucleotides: TGTGCCAGCACCGGGACAGGGGCGAACACTGAAGCTTTCTTT. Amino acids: CASTGTGANTEAFF.

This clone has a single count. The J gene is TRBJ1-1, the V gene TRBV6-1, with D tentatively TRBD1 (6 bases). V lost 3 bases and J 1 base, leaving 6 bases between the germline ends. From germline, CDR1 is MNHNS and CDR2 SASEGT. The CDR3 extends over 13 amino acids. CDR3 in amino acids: CASSETGNTEAFF. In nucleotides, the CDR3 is TGTGCCAGCAGTGAGACAGGGAACACTGAAGCTTTCTTT.

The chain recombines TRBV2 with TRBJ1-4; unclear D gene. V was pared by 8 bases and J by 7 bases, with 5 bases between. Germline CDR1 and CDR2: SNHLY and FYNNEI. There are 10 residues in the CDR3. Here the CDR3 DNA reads TGTGCCAGCGAGTCTGAAAAACTGTTTTTT. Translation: CASESEKLFF.

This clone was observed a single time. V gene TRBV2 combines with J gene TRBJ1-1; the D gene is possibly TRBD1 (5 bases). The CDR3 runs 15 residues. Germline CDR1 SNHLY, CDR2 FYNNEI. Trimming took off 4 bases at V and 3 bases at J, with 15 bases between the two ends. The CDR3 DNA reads TGTGCCAGCAGTGCAAGGGACTCTCCCTACACTGAAGCTTTCTTT. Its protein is CASSARDSPYTEAFF.

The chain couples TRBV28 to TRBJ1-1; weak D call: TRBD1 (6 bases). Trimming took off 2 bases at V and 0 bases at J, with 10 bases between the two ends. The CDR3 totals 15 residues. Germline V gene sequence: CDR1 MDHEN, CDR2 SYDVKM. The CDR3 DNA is TGTGCCAGCAGTTTAAGCGGACAGATGAACACTGAAGCTTTCTTT. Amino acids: CASSLSGQMNTEAFF.